These 30 T cell receptor beta chains were all obtained from the same sample, sequenced in a study of cytomegalovirus exposure and HLA in healthy donors. 60 Vbeta and 13 Jbeta primers were used in PCR. Profiled with immunoSEQ multiplex PCR; TCRdb holds only in-frame clones, not every one. The profile shows under 200,000 clones, around 80% of them singletons. The sequenced sample consisted of PBMCs. Receptor source: a female donor in good health and CMV-seronegative.

The CDR3 sequence is CASRSPTGEAFF. In DNA form, the CDR3 reads TGTGCCAGCCGGTCCCCCACAGGGGAAGCTTTCTTT. The rearrangement uses TRBV2 and TRBJ1-1; perhaps TRBD1 as D (6 bases). The CDR3 is made up of 12 amino acids. The V end lost 8 bases, the J end lost 8 bases, and 15 bases lay between the germline ends. The V gene's germline CDR1 is SNHLY and CDR2 FYNNEI.

CDR3 DNA sequence: TGTGCCAGCAGTTTCAGGGTCTCCGAGCAGTACTTC. This codes for CASSFRVSEQYF. The chain has TRBV28 and TRBJ2-7; maybe TRBD1 (5 bases). Germline loops: CDR1 MDHEN, CDR2 SYDVKM. V lost 3 bases and J 6 bases, leaving 9 bases between the germline ends. CDR3 length: 12 amino acids. Combining the CDR3 with reference TRBV28 and TRBJ2-7 gives the whole variable domain DVKVTQSSRYLVKRTGEKVFLECVQDMDHENMFWYRQDPGLGLRLIYFSYDVKMKEKGDIPEGYSVSREKKERFSLILESASTNQTSMYLCASSFRVSEQYFGPGTRLTVT.

This rearrangement joins TRBV7-8 to TRBJ2-3; 9 nucleotides agree with TRBD2. Germline V lookup: CDR1 SGHVS, CDR2 FQNEAQ. This CDR3 has 16 amino acids. J was trimmed by 1 base and V by 5 bases; bases with no gene match: 7. The CDR3 reads CASSHSGSGGTDTQYF. The CDR3 DNA reads TGTGCCAGCAGCCATAGCGGGAGCGGCGGCACAGATACGCAGTATTTT.

V gene TRBV2 combines with J gene TRBJ1-1; D may be TRBD1 (6 bases). The V gene lost 10 bases and the J gene lost 1 base, with 13 bases spanning the gap. The CDR3 loop spans 13 amino acids. Germline loops: CDR1 SNHLY, CDR2 FYNNEI. CDR3 sequence (DNA): TGTGCCACCCAGGCGGGGGCGAACACTGAAGCTTTCTTT. It codes for CATQAGANTEAFF.

This chain uses TRBV7-9 with TRBJ1-1, with 7 nucleotides matching TRBD1. Germline loops: CDR1 SEHNR, CDR2 FQNEAQ (reference sequence). CDR3 length equals 15 residues. Trimming took 3 bases from V and 4 from J; bases not matched to a gene: 8. CDR3 coding DNA: TGTGCCAGCAGCTTCGGGGACAGAGGGTCCACTGAAGCTTTCTTT. The encoded protein is CASSFGDRGSTEAFF.

The chain is built from TRBV30 and TRBJ1-5; D might be TRBD1 (6 bases). V lost 0 bases, J lost 6 bases, and 9 bases lay in between. The CDR3 runs 13 residues. Germline CDR1 reads GTSNPN; CDR2 reads SVGIG (reference sequence). The CDR3 reads CAWSVQGGQPQHF. The CDR3, as DNA: TGTGCCTGGAGTGTACAAGGGGGTCAGCCCCAGCATTTT.

CDR3 sequence (DNA): TGTGCCAGCAGCCCCAGGGGTTTGAGCACCGGGGAGCTGTTTTTT. This gives the protein CASSPRGLSTGELFF. This chain links TRBV7-2 with TRBJ2-2; tentative D call: TRBD1 (6 bases). CDR1 SGHTA and CDR2 FQGNSA come from the germline V gene. This CDR3 is 15 amino acids long. Between the trimmed V and J ends, which lost 5 bases and 4 bases, there was a span of 14 bases.

This clone was seen more than once but under ten times. This chain connects TRBV27 to TRBJ1-2, with TRBD1 identical over 8 bases. Germline V lookup: CDR1 MNHEY, CDR2 SMNVEV (reference sequence). The CDR3 loop spans 15 amino acids. Unmatched junction bases numbered 6, after V lost 3 bases and J lost 3 bases. This CDR3 is CASSFQGANHYGYTF. As DNA, the CDR3 is TGTGCCAGCAGTTTTCAGGGGGCGAATCACTATGGCTACACCTTC.

This clone was found a few times. The chain recombines TRBV4-3 with TRBJ2-7; 7 bases fit TRBD1. This CDR3 spans 16 amino acids. Germline CDR1 LGHNA, CDR2 YSLEER. J was trimmed by 3 bases and V by 0 bases; bases with no gene match: 8. The CDR3 is CASSQDIGSGGYEQYF. In nucleotides, the CDR3 is TGCGCCAGCAGCCAAGATATAGGGTCAGGGGGCTACGAGCAGTACTTC.

To note about this clone: A junction boundary mismatches the germline segment, possibly from a read error. The chain employs TRBV7-9 and TRBJ1-1, with a weak D call TRBD1 (5 bases). This CDR3 has 14 amino acids. CDR1 and CDR2 (germline): SEHNR, FQNEAQ (reference sequence). CDR3: CASRLGAGNTEAFF. The CDR3 DNA follows: TGTGCCAGCCGCTTAGGGGCAGGGAACACTGAAGCTTTCTTT. Using reference TRBV7-9 and TRBJ1-1 for the parts outside the CDR3, the full variable domain is DTGVSQNPRHKITKRGQNVTFRCDPISEHNRLYWYRQTLGQGPEFLTYFQNEAQLEKSRLLSDRFSAERPKGSFSTLEIQRTEQGDSAMYLCASRLGAGNTEAFFGQGTRLTVV.

The chain links TRBV4-3 to TRBJ1-2; TRBD1 agrees at 10 bases. With 4 bases clipped from V and 7 bases from J, the junction kept 6 bases outside the gene matches. CDR1 and CDR2 (germline): LGHNA, YSLEER. The CDR3 contains 14 residues. The CDR3: CASSRPGQGSGYTF. CDR3 sequence (DNA): TGCGCCAGCAGCCGTCCGGGACAGGGGTCTGGCTACACCTTC.

The chain joins TRBV30 to TRBJ2-3; 9 nucleotides agree with TRBD1. CDR1 and CDR2 (germline): GTSNPN, SVGIG (reference sequence). CDR3 size: 16 residues. V lost 4 bases to trimming and J lost 3 bases; unmatched junction nucleotides: 11. CDR3 nucleotide sequence: TGTGCCTGGACCTGGCGTGGGACAGGGAAAACAGATACGCAGTATTTT. Translated: CAWTWRGTGKTDTQYF.

DNA of the CDR3: TGTGCCAGCAGCTTTTTTCTAGGACTAGCGGGAGAGGCTAGCACAGATACGCAGTATTTT. The encoded protein is CASSFFLGLAGEASTDTQYF. The J gene is TRBJ2-3, the V gene TRBV13; the match to TRBD2 covers 13 bases. CDR1 and CDR2 (germline): PRHDT, FYEKMQ (reference sequence). J gave up 0 bases and V 3 bases, and 12 bases lay outside the gene matches. The CDR3 extends over 20 amino acids.

The V call is TRBV18, the J call TRBJ1-5, with D perhaps TRBD1 (6 bases). Germline CDR1 KGHSH, CDR2 LQKENI. V lost 3 bases and J lost 6, with 6 bases in between. CDR3 length: 12 residues. The CDR3 bases are TGTGCCAGCTCACCGACAGGTCAGCCCCAGCATTTT. It specifies CASSPTGQPQHF. The full variable domain, with the rest looked up from reference TRBV18 and TRBJ1-5, is NAGVMQNPRHLVRRRGQEARLRCSPMKGHSHVYWYRQLPEEGLKFMVYLQKENIIDESGMPKERFSAEFPKEGPSILRIQQVVRGDSAAYFCASSPTGQPQHFGDGTRLSIL.

The rearrangement uses TRBV27 and TRBJ1-1, with D unclear. Trimming stripped 3 bases from V and 0 bases from J, with 8 bases between. CDR3 length: 14 amino acids. Germline V gene sequence: CDR1 MNHEY, CDR2 SMNVEV (reference sequence). The CDR3 here is CASSLRHMNTEAFF. The CDR3 DNA is TGTGCCAGCAGTTTGAGACACATGAACACTGAAGCTTTCTTT.

The rearrangement joins TRBV19 to TRBJ2-3; 7 bases match TRBD1. CDR3 length: 14 amino acids. CDR1 and CDR2 from the germline V gene are LNHDA and SQIVND (reference sequence). Germline trimming cut 5 bases from V and 2 bases from J; bases unmatched to any gene: 4. The CDR3 is CASSAQGITDTQYF. The CDR3 region has the DNA TGTGCCAGTAGTGCACAGGGGATCACAGATACGCAGTATTTT.

The CDR3 DNA follows: TGTGCCAGCTCACCCTATGACAGCTACGAGCAGTACTTC. Residues: CASSPYDSYEQYF. The chain uses TRBV18 and TRBJ2-7, with a possible D match to TRBD1 (5 bases). The CDR3 contains 13 residues. The germline CDR1 and CDR2 sequences are KGHSH and LQKENI. The V gene lost 3 bases and the J gene lost 3 bases, with 9 bases spanning the gap.

The rearrangement links TRBV5-6 to TRBJ1-4; no reliable D call. The CDR3 runs to 14 residues. Germline lookup yields CDR1 SGHDT and CDR2 YYEEEE. Trimming pared 7 bases from V and 6 bases from J, leaving 16 bases between. Written as DNA, the CDR3 is TGTGCCAGCTCCAATGGGAGGGTTTATGAAAAACTGTTTTTT. This gives the protein CASSNGRVYEKLFF.

The J gene is TRBJ2-7, the V gene TRBV28; 7 bases are shared with TRBD1. The V gene's germline CDR1 is MDHEN and CDR2 SYDVKM. V trimming: 6 bases; J trimming: 3 bases; junction bases outside the gene matches: 11. CDR3 length: 15 amino acids. CDR3 DNA sequence: TGTGCCAGCAGCCTTCTACAGGGGAGCATCTACGAGCAGTACTTC. This gives the protein CASSLLQGSIYEQYF.

This clone was detected once. The chain combines TRBV28 with TRBJ1-5; D possibly corresponds to TRBD1 (6 bases). Deletions cut 5 bases from V and 11 bases from J, with 13 bases between. The germline gives CDR1 MDHEN, CDR2 SYDVKM. The CDR3 extends over 12 amino acids. CDR3 sequence (DNA): TGTGCCAGCAGTACTCGGGACACCACCCAGCATTTT. This gives the protein CASSTRDTTQHF.

This clone was recorded a few times. V and J are TRBV4-1 and TRBJ2-1, with 16 positions matching TRBD2. CDR3 length: 17 amino acids. V lost 2 bases to trimming and J lost 8 bases; unmatched junction nucleotides: 6. Germline V lookup: CDR1 MGHRA, CDR2 YSYEKL. CDR3 protein: CASSQPPGLAGGDEQFF. The CDR3 region has the DNA TGCGCCAGCAGCCAACCACCGGGACTAGCGGGGGGGGATGAGCAGTTCTTC.

The J gene is TRBJ2-1, the V gene TRBV7-9, with D unclear. Germline assignment: CDR1 SEHNR and CDR2 FQNEAQ (reference sequence). V lost 6 bases and J 0 bases, leaving 12 bases between the germline ends. This CDR3 region has 15 residues. CDR3 loop: CASSPNRGSYNEQFF. The CDR3, as DNA: TGTGCCAGCAGTCCAAATAGAGGCTCCTACAATGAGCAGTTCTTC. The full variable domain, in which reference TRBV7-9 and TRBJ2-1 provide the parts outside the CDR3, is DTGVSQNPRHKITKRGQNVTFRCDPISEHNRLYWYRQTLGQGPEFLTYFQNEAQLEKSRLLSDRFSAERPKGSFSTLEIQRTEQGDSAMYLCASSPNRGSYNEQFFGPGTRLTVL.

With regard to this clone: The junction differs from germline at one of its ends, possibly a read error. Other DNA sequences from this sample encode an identical CDR3 as well. The chain employs TRBV5-6 and TRBJ1-1, with 10 bases identical to TRBD1. The CDR3 has 14 amino acids. Per germline, CDR1 SGHDT and CDR2 YYEEEE. CDR3 amino acids: CASSPGQGNTEAFF. DNA of the CDR3: TGTGCCAGCAGCCCGGGACAGGGGAACACCGAAGCTTTCTTT.

The chain is built from TRBV11-2 and TRBJ2-7, with D possibly being TRBD2 (6 bases). Germline V gene lookup returns CDR1 SGHAT and CDR2 FQNNGV. This CDR3 has 14 residues. V was clipped by 5 bases and J by 9 bases, with 20 bases between them. CDR3 in DNA: TGTGCCAGCAGCGGGTCATCCTACCCAGCGGGGCAGTACTTC. This sequence encodes CASSGSSYPAGQYF.

V and J are TRBV7-2 and TRBJ1-2; D is possibly TRBD1 (5 bases). V dropped 5 bases and J dropped 2 bases, with 9 bases sitting between them. The CDR3 sequence is 13 residues long. Germline loops: CDR1 SGHTA, CDR2 FQGNSA. CDR3 nucleotide sequence: TGTGCCAGCAGCCAGGGAATAAACTATGGCTACACCTTC. Its protein product is CASSQGINYGYTF.

This clone was observed a single time. This chain connects TRBV28 to TRBJ2-7; TRBD1 matches at 11 bases. Germline lookup yields CDR1 MDHEN and CDR2 SYDVKM. Trimming removed 5 bases from V and 4 bases from J; junction bases left unmatched: 7. The CDR3 sequence is 15 residues long. In DNA form, the CDR3 reads TGTGCCAGCAGTCTGACCGGGACAGGGGGTTACGAGCAGTACTTC. This codes for CASSLTGTGGYEQYF. Combining the CDR3 with reference TRBV28 and TRBJ2-7 gives the whole variable domain DVKVTQSSRYLVKRTGEKVFLECVQDMDHENMFWYRQDPGLGLRLIYFSYDVKMKEKGDIPEGYSVSREKKERFSLILESASTNQTSMYLCASSLTGTGGYEQYFGPGTRLTVT.

The chain carries TRBV7-9 and TRBJ2-3; D call uncertain. Germline-derived CDR1 and CDR2 are SEHNR and FQNEAQ (reference sequence). The CDR3 is 14 residues long. Trimming removed 5 bases at V and 0 bases at J, with 9 bases between. CDR3 loop: CASSAGRSTDTQYF. CDR3 sequence (DNA): TGTGCCAGCAGCGCCGGCAGGAGCACAGATACGCAGTATTTT.

The chain combines TRBV6-5 with TRBJ2-7; D possibly corresponds to TRBD2 (5 bases). The V gene's germline CDR1 is MNHEY and CDR2 SVGAGI. Between the trimmed V and J ends, which lost 6 bases and 2 bases, there was a span of 14 bases. This CDR3 spans 14 amino acids. CDR3 sequence: CASSPQVGAYEQYF. The CDR3 DNA reads TGTGCCAGCAGCCCCCAAGTGGGAGCCTACGAGCAGTACTTC.

This clone was found a few times. V gene TRBV5-1 combines with J gene TRBJ2-6; no clear D gene. The V gene's germline CDR1 is SGHRS and CDR2 YFSETQ. Between the trimmed V and J ends, which lost 4 bases and 0 bases, there was a span of 11 bases. The length of the CDR3 is 16 residues. The CDR3 nucleotides read TGCGCCAGCAGCCAAGATGTCGGCTCTGGGGCCAACGTCCTGACTTTC. Protein product: CASSQDVGSGANVLTF.

The chain combines TRBV6-6 with TRBJ1-5; D is possibly TRBD1 (5 bases). Trimming stripped 7 bases from V and 0 bases from J, with 10 bases between. This CDR3 has 14 residues. Germline CDR1 MNHNY, CDR2 SVGAGI (reference sequence). Here the CDR3 DNA reads TGTGCCAGCAAGGGGAGGAATAGCAATCAGCCCCAGCATTTT. This encodes CASKGRNSNQPQHF.